This record covers a single T cell receptor beta chain. Repertoires were generated with immunoSEQ multiplex PCR, while TCRdb's copy carries only in-frame clones and drops some. The table lists approximately 210,000 clones, 82% of them singletons. This entry belongs to a study of blood T cell repertoires in COVID-19. Study-wide background: Specimens from acute and convalescent COVID-19 originated in the United States, Italy and Spain.

The germline V gene encodes CDR1 SNHLY and CDR2 FYNNEI. CDR3 length: 14 residues. Unmatched junction bases numbered 3, after V lost 5 bases and J lost 8 bases. Sequenced sample: peripheral blood. The TCR was taken from an elderly woman with acute or convalescent COVID-19. The chain links TRBV2 to TRBJ1-6, with 10 bases matching TRBD1. The DNA of the CDR3 is TGTGCCAGCAGTTTCGGACAGGGGGATTCACCCCTCCACTTT. Its translation: CASSFGQGDSPLHF.